Each of the 11 T cell receptor beta chains below was sequenced from the same sample in a study of CD8+ T cells in alopecia areata. Extracted from the samples, RNA was reverse transcribed into cDNA to serve as the sequencing template. Generated by immunoSEQ multiplex PCR, the TCRdb table keeps only in-frame clones and is missing some. The sample records about 130,000 clones, about 47% being singletons. The specimen was CD8+ T cells sorted from blood, collected at week 0. The receptors were gathered from a human donor with alopecia areata.

This chain connects TRBV29-1 to TRBJ2-2; a possible D gene is TRBD2 (6 bases). This CDR3 region has 13 residues. Trimming left V 4 bases short and J 6 bases short, with 12 bases between. CDR1 and CDR2 from the germline V gene are SQVTM and ANQGSEA. The CDR3 DNA reads as TGCAGCGTTGGCGGGGAGAGGGCCGGGGAGCTGTTTTTT. This codes for CSVGGERAGELFF.

This chain links TRBV4-1 with TRBJ2-3; D is undetermined. V was clipped by 1 base and J by 2 bases, with 7 bases between them. CDR1 and CDR2 (germline): MGHRA, YSYEKL. The CDR3 spans 14 residues. CDR3 DNA: TGCGCCAGCAGCCAAGGCCCCCTCACAGATACGCAGTATTTT. Its translation: CASSQGPLTDTQYF.

This chain connects TRBV7-2 to TRBJ1-5; 7 nucleotides agree with TRBD1. The CDR3 extends over 13 amino acids. Per the germline V gene, CDR1 is SGHTA and CDR2 is FQGNSA. The junction had 1 base not matched to a gene; V was cut back by 5 bases and J by 3 bases. The CDR3 reads CASSTGVNQPQHF. The CDR3 DNA is TGTGCCAGCAGCACAGGGGTCAATCAGCCCCAGCATTTT.

A few counts support this clone. The same CDR3 can be traced to other DNA sequences in this sample. The J gene is TRBJ1-1, the V gene TRBV29-1; D uncertain. The germline CDR1 and CDR2 sequences are SQVTM and ANQGSEA. CDR3 length: 11 amino acids. The V gene lost 4 bases and the J gene lost 1 base, with 4 bases spanning the gap. The CDR3 region has the DNA TGCAGCGTTGGAAGGAACACTGAAGCTTTCTTT. Translating it yields CSVGRNTEAFF.

This clone was detected once. The chain is built from TRBV6-5 and TRBJ2-5, with D perhaps TRBD1 or TRBD2 (5 bases each). Germline assignment: CDR1 MNHEY and CDR2 SVGAGI. The CDR3 loop spans 13 amino acids. Trimming stripped 2 bases from V and 5 bases from J, with 9 bases between. CDR3 coding DNA: TGTGCCAGCAGTTACGAGGGGCTTGAGACCCAGTACTTC. It encodes CASSYEGLETQYF.

V gene TRBV7-8 combines with J gene TRBJ2-5; D call uncertain. Trimming removed 3 bases at V and 5 bases at J, with 10 bases between. The CDR3 totals 13 residues. Germline-derived CDR1 and CDR2 are SGHVS and FQNEAQ. CDR3 in DNA: TGTGCCAGCAGCTTTGACTTGAAGGAGACCCAGTACTTC. As protein: CASSFDLKETQYF.

V usage is TRBV4-3 and J usage is TRBJ2-5; D not resolved. The assigned J gene may be wrong: the sequence end matches TRBJ2-7 better. The CDR3 has 16 residues. CDR1 is LGHNA and CDR2 is YSLEER in the germline V gene. In DNA form, the CDR3 reads TGCGCCAGCAGCCAGTTCGATGGGCGCAGCACCTACGAGCAGTACTTC. The encoded protein is CASSQFDGRSTYEQYF.

This clone was seen only once. This rearrangement joins TRBV9 to TRBJ2-5, with 7 bases aligning to TRBD2. This CDR3 region has 14 residues. Per the germline V gene, CDR1 is SGDLS and CDR2 is YYNGEE. The junction had 1 base not matched to a gene; V was cut back by 0 bases and J by 2 bases. As DNA, the CDR3 is TGTGCCAGCAGCGTAGAGGGACTACAAGAGACCCAGTACTTC. This sequence encodes CASSVEGLQETQYF. The full variable domain, completed using reference TRBV9 and TRBJ2-5, is DSGVTQTPKHLITATGQRVTLRCSPRSGDLSVYWYQQSLDQGLQFLIQYYNGEERAKGNILERFSAQQFPDLHSELNLSSLELGDSALYFCASSVEGLQETQYFGPGTRLLVL.

The V gene is TRBV7-8, the J gene TRBJ2-7, with unresolved D. CDR3 size: 16 residues. Germline assignment: CDR1 SGHVS and CDR2 FQNEAQ. The V and J ends lost 1 base and 0 bases respectively, with 13 bases between them. The CDR3: CASSLEDSYSSYEQYF. CDR3 DNA: TGTGCCAGCAGCTTAGAGGATTCCTACAGCTCCTACGAGCAGTACTTC.

This clone was counted a few times. This sequence joins TRBV19 and TRBJ2-7; D is uncertain. Germline-derived CDR1 and CDR2 are LNHDA and SQIVND (reference sequence). The length of the CDR3 is 16 residues. V lost 5 bases to trimming and J lost 0 bases, with 17 bases between them. Here the CDR3 reads CASSFSHGRSSYEQYF. The DNA of the CDR3 is TGTGCCAGTAGTTTCTCCCATGGACGGTCCTCCTACGAGCAGTACTTC.

The V gene is TRBV7-8, the J gene TRBJ1-1, with a tentative D call TRBD1 (5 bases). CDR1 and CDR2 from the germline V gene are SGHVS and FQNEAQ. The V gene lost 5 bases and the J gene lost 4 bases, with 17 bases spanning the gap. The CDR3 loop spans 15 amino acids. CDR3 loop: CASSDWGSDGTEAFF. In DNA form, the CDR3 reads TGTGCCAGCAGCGACTGGGGGTCGGATGGCACTGAAGCTTTCTTT. Using reference TRBV7-8 and TRBJ1-1 for the parts outside the CDR3, the full variable domain is GAGVSQSPRYKVAKRGQDVALRCDPISGHVSLFWYQQALGQGPEFLTYFQNEAQLDKSGLPSDRFFAERPEGSVSTLKIQRTQQEDSAVYLCASSDWGSDGTEAFFGQGTRLTVV.